One T cell receptor (beta chain) is described in this entry. Its antigen is undetermined. The CDR3 spans 15 residues. CDR1 and CDR2 (germline): LNHDA, SQIVND (reference sequence). The sample originates from a study of monozygotic twins with inflammatory bowel disease. Regarding the study as a whole: Diversity of TCRbeta measured by inverse Simpson was lower in IBD patients than in healthy co-twins. IBD patients shared fewer clonotypes with other individuals than healthy twins, especially patients with disease activity signs.

Per-sample cDNA came from eight separate reactions. Researchers put TCRalpha and TCRbeta cDNA through two nested PCRs lasting roughly 15 and 9 cycles. TCRdb re-called the 5' RACE reads and catalogs CDR3 proteins one per entry, DNA excluded. This repertoire includes 300,000 to 400,000 distinct CDR3 sequences. The V call is TRBV19, the J call TRBJ2-6. The receptor's source is a human donor with ulcerative colitis or Crohn's disease, or a healthy co-twin of an affected twin (not recorded which). Sequencing was carried out using blood. The CDR3 loop is CASSLGSAGANVLTF.